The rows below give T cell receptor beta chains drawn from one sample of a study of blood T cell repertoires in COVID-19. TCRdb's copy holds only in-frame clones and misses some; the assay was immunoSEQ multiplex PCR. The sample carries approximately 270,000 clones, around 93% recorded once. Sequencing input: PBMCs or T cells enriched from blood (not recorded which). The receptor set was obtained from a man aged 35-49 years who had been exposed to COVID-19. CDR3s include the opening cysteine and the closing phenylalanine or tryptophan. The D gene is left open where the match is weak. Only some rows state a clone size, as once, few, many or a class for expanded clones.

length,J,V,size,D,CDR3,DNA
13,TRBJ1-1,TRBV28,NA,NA,CASSLSADTEAFF,TGTGCCAGCAGTTTATCGGCGGACACTGAAGCTTTCTTT
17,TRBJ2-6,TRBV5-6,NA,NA,CASSPDRRISGANVLTF,TGTGCCAGCAGCCCGGACAGACGAATCTCTGGGGCCAACGTCCTGACTTTC
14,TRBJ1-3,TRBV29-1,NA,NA,CSGPDSSSGNTIYF,TGCAGCGGACCCGACAGTTCCTCTGGAAACACCATATATTTT
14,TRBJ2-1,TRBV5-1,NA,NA,CASSHPRRGNEQFF,TGCGCCAGCAGCCACCCGAGGAGGGGCAATGAGCAGTTCTTC
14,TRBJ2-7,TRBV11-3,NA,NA,CASSLWQGEGEQYF,TGTGCCAGCAGCTTATGGCAGGGCGAAGGCGAGCAGTACTTC
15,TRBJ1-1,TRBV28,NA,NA,CASSLSGGRSTEAFF,TGTGCCAGCAGTTTATCGGGGGGCCGGAGCACTGAAGCTTTCTTT
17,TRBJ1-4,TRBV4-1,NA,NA,CASSLSPPGQLNEKLFF,TGCGCCAGCAGCCTAAGTCCCCCAGGACAGCTAAATGAAAAACTGTTTTTT
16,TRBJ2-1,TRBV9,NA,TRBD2,CASSVEGGSSYNEQFF,TGTGCCAGCAGCGTAGAGGGCGGGAGCTCCTACAATGAGCAGTTCTTC
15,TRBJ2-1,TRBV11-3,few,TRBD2,CASSPPGLAGNEQFF,TGTGCCAGCAGCCCGCCGGGACTAGCGGGAAATGAGCAGTTCTTC
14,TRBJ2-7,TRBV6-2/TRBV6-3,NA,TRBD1,CASSQTGRLYEQYF,TGTGCCAGCAGCCAGACAGGGAGACTCTACGAGCAGTACTTC
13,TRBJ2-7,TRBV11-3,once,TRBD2,CASSLVGTNEQYF,TGTGCCAGCAGCTTAGTTGGGACTAACGAGCAGTACTTC
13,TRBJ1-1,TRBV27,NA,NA,CASSLGGDTEAFF,TGTGCCAGCAGTTTAGGCGGAGATACTGAAGCTTTCTTT
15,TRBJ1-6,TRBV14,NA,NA,CASSRRSSYNSPLHF,TGTGCCAGCAGCCGCCGCAGCTCCTATAATTCACCCCTCCACTTT
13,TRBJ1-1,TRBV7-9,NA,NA,CASSFEFRTEAFF,TGTGCCAGCAGCTTCGAGTTTCGGACTGAAGCTTTCTTT
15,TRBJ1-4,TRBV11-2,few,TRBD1,CASSLEQGYNEKLFF,TGTGCCAGCAGCTTAGAACAGGGGTATAATGAAAAACTGTTTTTT
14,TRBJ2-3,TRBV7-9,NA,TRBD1,CASSADRVPDTQYF,TGTGCCAGCAGCGCGGACAGGGTTCCAGATACGCAGTATTTT
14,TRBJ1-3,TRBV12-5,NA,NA,CASGLDRVGNTIYF,TGTGCTAGTGGTTTGGACAGGGTCGGAAACACCATATATTTT
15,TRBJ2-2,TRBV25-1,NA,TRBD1,CASRGGWTNTGELFF,TGTGCCAGCAGAGGGGGCTGGACGAACACCGGGGAGCTGTTTTTT
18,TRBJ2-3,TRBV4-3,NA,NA,CASSQVFLASTSTDTQYF,TGCGCCAGCAGCCAAGTATTCTTGGCGTCGACTAGCACAGATACGCAGTATTTT
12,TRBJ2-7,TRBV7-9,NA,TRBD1,CASSRGQFEQYF,TGTGCCAGCAGCAGGGGACAGTTCGAGCAGTACTTC
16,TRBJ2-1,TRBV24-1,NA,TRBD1,CATSDLQTTGLREQFF,TGTGCCACCAGTGATTTGCAAACGACAGGGTTGAGGGAGCAGTTCTTC